This is a list of T cell receptor beta chains from one sample in a study of T cell changes during pregnancy in multiple sclerosis. Produced via immunoSEQ multiplex PCR; TCRdb's table is partial and in-frame only. In the table there are about 45,000 clones, roughly 92% of which are singletons. The specimen was CD4+ T cells from peripheral blood mononuclear cells, collected in the third trimester of pregnancy. The receptors come from a female donor with multiple sclerosis, enrolled in a pregnancy study. Both conserved end residues are part of each CDR3. A D gene is named only where the DNA matches it firmly. Some rows have no size entry. The others give once, few or many, or a class for an expanded clone.

-	-	TRBV5-1	TRBJ2-7	CASSLQQGTYEQYF	TGCGCCAGCAGCTTACAGCAGGGGACCTACGAGCAGTACTTC
-	-	TRBV6-4	TRBJ2-3	CASSDQRAASTDTQYF	TGTGCCAGCAGTGACCAGCGGGCGGCGAGCACAGATACGCAGTATTTT
few	TRBD1	TRBV11-2	TRBJ1-5	CASSFGTARNSNQPQHF	TGTGCCAGCAGCTTCGGGACAGCCCGAAATAGCAATCAGCCCCAGCATTTT
few	TRBD1	TRBV6-5	TRBJ1-2	CASSRQGKGGYTF	TGTGCCAGCAGTCGACAGGGTAAAGGCGGCTACACCTTC
once	TRBD2	TRBV2	TRBJ2-7	CASFLLAGGPVEQYF	TGTGCCAGCTTCTTACTAGCGGGAGGCCCCGTCGAGCAGTACTTC
-	-	TRBV7-9	TRBJ2-5	CASSPQETQYF	TGTGCCAGCAGCCCTCAAGAGACCCAGTACTTC
few	-	TRBV18	TRBJ1-1	CASSRETGGTEAFF	TGTGCCAGCTCCCGGGAAACGGGGGGAACTGAAGCTTTCTTT
once	-	TRBV4-1	TRBJ1-1	CASSQASLGNTEAFF	TGCGCCAGCAGCCAGGCATCCCTAGGGAACACTGAAGCTTTCTTT
-	TRBD2	TRBV28	TRBJ2-1	CASSSPTSGKYNEQFF	TGTGCCAGCAGTTCACCGACTAGCGGGAAATACAATGAGCAGTTCTTC
-	TRBD1	TRBV5-1	TRBJ2-5	CASSWDSQETQYF	TGCGCCAGCAGCTGGGACAGTCAAGAGACCCAGTACTTC
-	-	TRBV6-1	TRBJ1-3	CASSEIGEGGNTIYF	TGTGCCAGCAGTGAAATCGGGGAAGGGGGAAACACCATATATTTT
-	-	TRBV19	TRBJ1-4	CASSIRTVNEKLFF	TGTGCCAGTAGTATACGGACAGTCAATGAAAAACTGTTTTTT
-	-	TRBV11-2	TRBJ1-1	CAIDYSGLGKNTEAFF	TGTGCCATTGATTACTCAGGTCTGGGTAAGAACACTGAAGCTTTCTTT
-	-	TRBV5-1	TRBJ1-5	CASTIDGGRNQPQHF	TGCGCCAGCACGATAGACGGAGGACGCAATCAGCCCCAGCATTTT
-	TRBD2	TRBV27	TRBJ2-1	CASRGLAGARREQFF	TGTGCCAGCAGGGGACTAGCGGGAGCGCGGCGTGAGCAGTTCTTC
-	TRBD2	TRBV11-3	TRBJ2-1	CASSVGTSGYNEQFF	TGTGCCAGCAGCGTGGGGACTAGCGGATACAATGAGCAGTTCTTC
-	-	TRBV19	TRBJ2-1	CASTADQGLEQFF	TGTGCCAGTACTGCCGACCAGGGGCTTGAGCAGTTCTTC
-	TRBD2	TRBV10-3	TRBJ2-7	CATSDSLTSATYEQYF	TGTGCCACCTCGGACAGTCTGACTAGCGCCACCTACGAGCAGTACTTC
-	-	TRBV5-5	TRBJ1-1	CASSFPGGNEAFF	TGTGCCAGCAGCTTTCCTGGGGGCAATGAAGCTTTCTTT
-	TRBD1	TRBV27	TRBJ2-1	CASSGTGAYNEQFF	TGTGCCAGCAGCGGGACAGGCGCCTACAATGAGCAGTTCTTC
-	-	TRBV6-4	TRBJ1-3	CASSEGAGNTIYF	TGTGCCAGCAGTGAAGGAGCTGGAAACACCATATATTTT
-	TRBD2	TRBV7-2	TRBJ2-1	CASSLEGTSGRFYNEQFF	TGTGCCAGCAGCTTAGAGGGCACTAGCGGGCGATTTTACAATGAGCAGTTCTTC
few	-	TRBV28	TRBJ1-5	CASSFSVSQPQHF	TGTGCCAGCAGTTTCTCCGTGAGTCAGCCCCAGCATTTT
-	TRBD2	TRBV4-1	TRBJ2-1	CASRVASGYNEQFF	TGCGCCAGCAGAGTCGCTAGCGGGTACAATGAGCAGTTCTTC
-	-	TRBV7-8	TRBJ1-3	CASSLINRETGNTIYF	TGTGCCAGCAGCTTAATCAACAGAGAGACTGGAAACACCATATATTTT
-	-	TRBV19	TRBJ1-3	CASSTSGNTIYF	TGTGCCAGTAGTACCTCGGGTAACACCATATATTTT
-	-	TRBV7-2	TRBJ2-7	CASSLSNSFAEKGSYEQYF	TGTGCCAGCAGCTTAAGTAATAGCTTCGCCGAAAAAGGATCCTACGAGCAGTACTTC
-	TRBD2	TRBV30	TRBJ2-5	CAWTSGGTQYF	TGTGCCTGGACTAGCGGGGGAACCCAGTACTTC
-	TRBD1	TRBV19	TRBJ2-7	CASSALGTALYEQYF	TGTGCCAGTAGTGCCCTCGGGACAGCCCTCTACGAGCAGTACTTC
-	TRBD1	TRBV5-8	TRBJ1-4	CASSWKQGATNEKLFF	TGTGCCAGCAGCTGGAAACAGGGGGCCACTAATGAAAAACTGTTTTTT
-	TRBD2	TRBV19	TRBJ2-1	CASSTAGGGLNEQFF	TGTGCCAGTAGTACCGCGGGAGGGGGGTTGAATGAGCAGTTCTTC
-	TRBD2	TRBV11-2	TRBJ2-7	CASSAGVRVYEQYF	TGTGCCAGCAGCGCGGGAGTGCGAGTGTACGAGCAGTACTTC
-	-	TRBV5-4	TRBJ2-2	CASSFDLANTGELFF	TGTGCCAGCAGCTTCGACCTAGCAAATACCGGGGAGCTGTTTTTT
-	TRBD2	TRBV11-3	TRBJ2-7	CASSLGGTTYEQYF	TGTGCCAGCAGCTTGGGAGGGACCACCTACGAGCAGTACTTC
-	TRBD2	TRBV19	TRBJ2-1	CASSIPASGRAVNEQFF	TGTGCCAGTAGTATACCGGCTAGCGGGAGGGCCGTGAATGAGCAGTTCTTC
medium-sized	-	TRBV28	TRBJ2-2	CASSLPGIKVGELFF	TGTGCCAGCAGTTTACCCGGGATCAAGGTGGGGGAGCTGTTTTTT
-	-	TRBV18	TRBJ1-2	CASSSGREYGYTF	TGTGCCAGCTCCTCCGGGAGGGAGTATGGCTACACCTTC
-	-	TRBV28	TRBJ2-5	CASSRRETQYF	TGTGCCAGCAGCCGGCGGGAGACCCAGTACTTC
-	-	TRBV10-3	TRBJ2-7	CAGGRESYEQYF	TGTGCCGGGGGGAGAGAGTCCTACGAGCAGTACTTC
-	-	TRBV20-1	TRBJ2-1	CSALARNEQFF	TGCAGTGCTCTAGCTCGGAATGAGCAGTTCTTC
-	TRBD1	TRBV6-6	TRBJ2-1	CASSQGTAYNEQFF	TGTGCCAGCAGTCAGGGGACAGCCTACAATGAGCAGTTCTTC